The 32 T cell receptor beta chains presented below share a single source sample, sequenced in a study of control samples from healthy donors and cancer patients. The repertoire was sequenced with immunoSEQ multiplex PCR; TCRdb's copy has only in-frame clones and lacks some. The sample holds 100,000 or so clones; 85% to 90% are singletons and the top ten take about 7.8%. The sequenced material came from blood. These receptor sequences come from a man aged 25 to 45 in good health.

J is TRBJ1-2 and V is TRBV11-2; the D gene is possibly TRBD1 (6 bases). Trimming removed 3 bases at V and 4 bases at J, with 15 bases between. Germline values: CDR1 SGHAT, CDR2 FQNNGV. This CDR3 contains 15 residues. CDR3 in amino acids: CASSLSPDRTYGYTF. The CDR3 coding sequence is TGTGCCAGCAGCTTGTCTCCCGACAGGACCTATGGCTACACCTTC.

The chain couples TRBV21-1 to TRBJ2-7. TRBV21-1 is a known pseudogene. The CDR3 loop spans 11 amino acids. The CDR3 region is CASRDVREQYF. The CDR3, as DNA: TGTGCCAGCAGGGACGTACGCGAGCAGTACTTC.

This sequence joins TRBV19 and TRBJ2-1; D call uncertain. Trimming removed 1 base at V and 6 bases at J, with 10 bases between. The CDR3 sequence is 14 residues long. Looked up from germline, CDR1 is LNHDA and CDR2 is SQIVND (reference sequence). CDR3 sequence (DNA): TGTGCCAGTAGTATAGTGGCCTCGGGCAATGAGCAGTTCTTC. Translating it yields CASSIVASGNEQFF.

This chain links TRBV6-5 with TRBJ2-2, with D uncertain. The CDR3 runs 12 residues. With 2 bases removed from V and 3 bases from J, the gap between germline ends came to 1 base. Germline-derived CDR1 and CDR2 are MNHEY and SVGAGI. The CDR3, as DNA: TGTGCCAGCAGTTACGACACCGGGGAGCTGTTTTTT. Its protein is CASSYDTGELFF.

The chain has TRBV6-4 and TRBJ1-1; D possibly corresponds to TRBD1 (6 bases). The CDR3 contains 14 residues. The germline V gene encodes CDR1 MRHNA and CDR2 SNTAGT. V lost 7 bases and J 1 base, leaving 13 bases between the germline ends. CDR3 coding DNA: TGTGCCAGCAAGGCGGGACAACAGAACACTGAAGCTTTCTTT. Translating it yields CASKAGQQNTEAFF.

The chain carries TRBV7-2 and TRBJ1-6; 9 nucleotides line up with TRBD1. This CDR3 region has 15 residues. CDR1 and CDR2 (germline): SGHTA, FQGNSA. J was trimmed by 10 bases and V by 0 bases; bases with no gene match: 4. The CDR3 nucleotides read TGTGCCAGCAGCTTAGCCGGGACAGGGAGCTCACCCCTCCACTTT. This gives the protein CASSLAGTGSSPLHF.

This chain's CDR3 is CASSPNSGVTDTQYF. The CDR3, as DNA: TGCGCCAGCAGCCCCAATAGCGGAGTCACAGATACGCAGTATTTT. The genes are TRBV5-1 and TRBJ2-3, with D possibly being TRBD2 (6 bases). Germline V gene sequence: CDR1 SGHRS, CDR2 YFSETQ. V lost 4 bases to trimming and J lost 2 bases, with 14 bases between them. CDR3 size: 15 residues.

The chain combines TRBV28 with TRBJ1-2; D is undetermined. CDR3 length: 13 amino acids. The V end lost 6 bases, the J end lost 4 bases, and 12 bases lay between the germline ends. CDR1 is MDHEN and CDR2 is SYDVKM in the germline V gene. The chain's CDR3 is CASSLAAGYGYTF. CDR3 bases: TGTGCCAGCAGCTTAGCAGCTGGCTATGGCTACACCTTC.

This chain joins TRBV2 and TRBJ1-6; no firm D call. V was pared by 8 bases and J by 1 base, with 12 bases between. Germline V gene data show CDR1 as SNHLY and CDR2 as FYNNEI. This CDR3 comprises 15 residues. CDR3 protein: CASPLWDSYNSPLHF. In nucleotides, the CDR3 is TGTGCCAGCCCTCTTTGGGATTCCTATAATTCACCCCTCCACTTT.

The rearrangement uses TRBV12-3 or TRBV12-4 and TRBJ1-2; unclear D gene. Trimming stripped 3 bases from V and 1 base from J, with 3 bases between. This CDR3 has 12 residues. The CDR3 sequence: CASSFLNYGYTF. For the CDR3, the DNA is TGTGCCAGCAGTTTCCTTAACTATGGCTACACCTTC.

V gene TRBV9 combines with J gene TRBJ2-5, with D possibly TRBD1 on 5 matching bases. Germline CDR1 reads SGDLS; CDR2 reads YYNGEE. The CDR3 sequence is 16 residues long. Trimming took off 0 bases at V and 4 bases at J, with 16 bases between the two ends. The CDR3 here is CASSVDTGREIETQYF. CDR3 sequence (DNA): TGTGCCAGCAGCGTAGATACGGGCAGGGAAATAGAGACCCAGTACTTC.

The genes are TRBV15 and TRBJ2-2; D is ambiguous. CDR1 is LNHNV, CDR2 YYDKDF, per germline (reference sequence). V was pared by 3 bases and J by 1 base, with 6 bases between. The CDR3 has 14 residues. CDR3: CATSSERNTGELFF. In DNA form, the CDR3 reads TGTGCCACCAGCAGTGAGCGGAACACCGGGGAGCTGTTTTTT. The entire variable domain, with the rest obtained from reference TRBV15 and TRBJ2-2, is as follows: DAMVIQNPRYQVTQFGKPVTLSCSQTLNHNVMYWYQQKSSQAPKLLFHYYDKDFNNEADTPDNFQSRRPNTSFCFLDIRSPGLGDTAMYLCATSSERNTGELFFGEGSRLTVL.

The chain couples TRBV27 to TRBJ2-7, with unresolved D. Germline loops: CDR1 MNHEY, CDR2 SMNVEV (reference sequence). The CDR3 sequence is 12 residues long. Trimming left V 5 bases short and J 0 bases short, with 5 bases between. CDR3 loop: CASSAYSYEQYF. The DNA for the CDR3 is TGTGCCAGCAGTGCGTACTCCTACGAGCAGTACTTC.

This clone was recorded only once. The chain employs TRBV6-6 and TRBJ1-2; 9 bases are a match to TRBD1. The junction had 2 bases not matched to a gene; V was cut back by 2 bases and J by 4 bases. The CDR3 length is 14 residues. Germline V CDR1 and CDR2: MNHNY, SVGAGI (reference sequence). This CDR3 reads CASSYTGGPYGYTF. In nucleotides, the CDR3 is TGTGCCAGCAGTTACACAGGGGGCCCCTATGGCTACACCTTC.

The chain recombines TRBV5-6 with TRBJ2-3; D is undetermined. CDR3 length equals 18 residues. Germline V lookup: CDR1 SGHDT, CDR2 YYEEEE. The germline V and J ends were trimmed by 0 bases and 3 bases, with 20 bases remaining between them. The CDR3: CASSLDRETQVDTDTQYF. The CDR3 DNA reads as TGTGCCAGCAGCTTGGATAGGGAAACCCAAGTAGATACAGATACGCAGTATTTT.

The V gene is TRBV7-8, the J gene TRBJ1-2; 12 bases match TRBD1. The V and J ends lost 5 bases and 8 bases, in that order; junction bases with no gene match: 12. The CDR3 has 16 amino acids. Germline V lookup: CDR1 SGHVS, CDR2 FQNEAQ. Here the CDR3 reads CASSPRGGQGAGGYTF. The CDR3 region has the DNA TGTGCCAGCAGCCCGCGGGGGGGACAGGGGGCAGGAGGCTACACCTTC.

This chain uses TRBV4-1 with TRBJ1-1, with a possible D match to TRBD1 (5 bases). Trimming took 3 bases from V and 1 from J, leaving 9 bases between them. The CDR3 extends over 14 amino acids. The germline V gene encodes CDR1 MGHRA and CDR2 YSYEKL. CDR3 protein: CASSQWRGNTEAFF. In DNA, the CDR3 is TGCGCCAGCAGCCAGTGGAGGGGGAACACTGAAGCTTTCTTT.

This chain's CDR3 is CASSLLPLGGANVLTF. The CDR3 bases are TGTGCCAGCAGTCTCCTCCCCTTGGGAGGGGCCAACGTCCTGACTTTC. The chain combines TRBV27 with TRBJ2-6; D is unclear. Germline CDR1 is MNHEY and CDR2 is SMNVEV (reference sequence). This CDR3 has 16 residues. Trimming cost V 5 bases and J 4 bases, with 15 bases left between them.

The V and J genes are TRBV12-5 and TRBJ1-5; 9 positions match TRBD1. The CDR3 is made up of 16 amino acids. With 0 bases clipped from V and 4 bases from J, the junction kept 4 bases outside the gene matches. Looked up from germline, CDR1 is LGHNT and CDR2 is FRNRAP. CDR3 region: CASGLVLGQGNQPQHF. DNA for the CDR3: TGTGCTAGTGGTTTGGTACTAGGACAGGGGAATCAGCCCCAGCATTTT.

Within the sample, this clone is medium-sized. The CDR3 here is CASSMEGPYTGELFF. The CDR3 DNA reads TGTGCCAGTAGTATGGAGGGACCTTACACCGGGGAGCTGTTTTTT. The rearrangement links TRBV19 to TRBJ2-2; D perhaps matches TRBD2 (6 bases). In germline, CDR1 is LNHDA, CDR2 SQIVND (reference sequence). Trimming stripped 3 bases from V and 3 bases from J, with 11 bases between. The CDR3 contains 15 residues.

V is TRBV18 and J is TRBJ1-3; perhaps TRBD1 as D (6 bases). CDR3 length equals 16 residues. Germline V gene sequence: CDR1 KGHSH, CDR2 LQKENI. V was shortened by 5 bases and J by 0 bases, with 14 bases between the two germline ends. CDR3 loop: CASSSKPTGSGNTIYF. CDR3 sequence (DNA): TGTGCCAGCTCATCAAAGCCGACAGGCTCTGGAAACACCATATATTTT.

The CDR3 spells CASIPTGSNYGYTF. CDR3 coding DNA: TGTGCCAGCATCCCCACGGGCTCTAACTATGGCTACACCTTC. V and J are TRBV6-2 or TRBV6-3 and TRBJ1-2; no clear D. Germline V lookup: CDR1 MNHEY, CDR2 SVGEGT. V lost 7 bases and J 0 bases, leaving 12 bases between the germline ends. This CDR3 contains 14 residues.

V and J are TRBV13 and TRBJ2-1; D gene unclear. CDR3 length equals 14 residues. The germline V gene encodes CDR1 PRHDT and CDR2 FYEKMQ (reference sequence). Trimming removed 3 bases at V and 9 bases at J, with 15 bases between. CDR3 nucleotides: TGTGCCAGCAGCTTTTCCAACTTAAGGGTTGAGCAGTTCTTC. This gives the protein CASSFSNLRVEQFF. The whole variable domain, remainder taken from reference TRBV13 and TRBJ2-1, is AAGVIQSPRHLIKEKRETATLKCYPIPRHDTVYWYQQGPGQDPQFLISFYEKMQSDKGSIPDRFSAQQFSDYHSELNMSSLELGDSALYFCASSFSNLRVEQFFGPGTRLTVL.

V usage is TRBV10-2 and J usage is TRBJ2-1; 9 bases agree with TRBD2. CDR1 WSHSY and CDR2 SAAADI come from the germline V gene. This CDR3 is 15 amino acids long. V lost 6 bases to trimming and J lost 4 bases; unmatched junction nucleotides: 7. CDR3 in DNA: TGCGCCAGCAGGGTCGGGACTAGCTTTTACAATGAGCAGTTCTTC. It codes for CASRVGTSFYNEQFF.

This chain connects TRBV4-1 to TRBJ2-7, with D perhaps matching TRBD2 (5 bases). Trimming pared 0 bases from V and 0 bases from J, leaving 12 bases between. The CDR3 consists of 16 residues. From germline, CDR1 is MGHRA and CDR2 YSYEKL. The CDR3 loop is CASSQDGSGSSYEQYF. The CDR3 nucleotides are TGCGCCAGCAGCCAAGATGGAAGCGGAAGCTCCTACGAGCAGTACTTC.

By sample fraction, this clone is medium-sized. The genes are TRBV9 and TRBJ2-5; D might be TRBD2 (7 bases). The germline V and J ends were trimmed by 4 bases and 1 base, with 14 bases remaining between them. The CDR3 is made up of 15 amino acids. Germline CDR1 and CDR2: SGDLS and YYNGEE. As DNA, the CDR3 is TGTGCCAGCAGCCTGGGGGGGGGCCCCCAAGAGACCCAGTACTTC. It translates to CASSLGGGPQETQYF.

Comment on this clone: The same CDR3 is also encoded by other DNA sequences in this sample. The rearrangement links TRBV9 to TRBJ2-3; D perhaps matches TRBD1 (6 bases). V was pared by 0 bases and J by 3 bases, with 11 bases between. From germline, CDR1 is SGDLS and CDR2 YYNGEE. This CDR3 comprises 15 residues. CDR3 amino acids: CASSVGGRGTDTQYF. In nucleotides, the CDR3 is TGTGCCAGCAGCGTAGGGGGCAGGGGAACAGATACGCAGTATTTT.

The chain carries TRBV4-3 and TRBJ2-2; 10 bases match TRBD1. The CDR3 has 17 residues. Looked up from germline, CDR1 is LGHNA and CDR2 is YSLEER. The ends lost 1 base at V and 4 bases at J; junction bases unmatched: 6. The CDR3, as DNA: TGCGCCAGCAGCCAAGTAAGCTGGACAGGGGGCACCGGGGAGCTGTTTTTT. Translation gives CASSQVSWTGGTGELFF.

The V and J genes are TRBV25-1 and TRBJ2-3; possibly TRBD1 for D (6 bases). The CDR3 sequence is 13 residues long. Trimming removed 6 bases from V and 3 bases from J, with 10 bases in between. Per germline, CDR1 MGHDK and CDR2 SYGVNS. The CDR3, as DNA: TGTGCCAGCAGCAGGGGCAGGACAGATACGCAGTATTTT. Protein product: CASSRGRTDTQYF.

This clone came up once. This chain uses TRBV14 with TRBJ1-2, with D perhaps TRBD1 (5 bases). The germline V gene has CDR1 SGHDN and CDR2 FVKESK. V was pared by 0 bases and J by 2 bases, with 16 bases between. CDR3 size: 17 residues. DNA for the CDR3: TGTGCCAGCAGCCAAGATTCCCGGGACCCAGGGAACTATGGCTACACCTTC. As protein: CASSQDSRDPGNYGYTF.

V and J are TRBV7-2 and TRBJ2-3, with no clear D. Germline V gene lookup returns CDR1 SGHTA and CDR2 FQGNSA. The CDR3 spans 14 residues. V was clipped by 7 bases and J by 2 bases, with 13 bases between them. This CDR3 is CASTPDVNTDTQYF. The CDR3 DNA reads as TGTGCCAGCACCCCGGACGTTAACACAGATACGCAGTATTTT.

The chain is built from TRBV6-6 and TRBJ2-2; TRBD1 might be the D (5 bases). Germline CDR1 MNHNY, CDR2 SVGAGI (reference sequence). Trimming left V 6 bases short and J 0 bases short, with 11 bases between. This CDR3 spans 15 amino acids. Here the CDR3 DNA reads TGTGCCAGCAGGCCAGGACACACGAACACCGGGGAGCTGTTTTTT. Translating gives CASRPGHTNTGELFF.